The clone carrying this T cell receptor beta chain is a singleton in its sample. The data stem from a study of blood T cell repertoires in COVID-19. Study context: The analysed material was cDNA or gDNA that came from T cells, B-cell-depleted T cells, or PBMCs.

The authors' processing: Reference gene primers were amplified, and this amplification served to estimate nucleated cell counts. The method was immunoSEQ multiplex PCR; TCRdb's version includes in-frame clones alone and lacks a portion of them. V and J calls and clone size come straight from that table; D and trimming were deduced from the DNA. Altogether about 170,000 clones are present, 65% to 85% being singletons, with the ten largest covering approximately 2.4%. The sequencing input was peripheral blood. The source is a human donor with acute or convalescent COVID-19. The donor label of this sample is uncertain.

CDR3 region: CASSQEFRDNEQFF. DNA of the CDR3: TGTGCCAGCAGCCAAGAATTCAGGGACAATGAGCAGTTCTTC. The V and J genes are TRBV4-2 and TRBJ2-1, with a tentative D call TRBD1 (5 bases). The germline gives CDR1 LGHNA, CDR2 YNFKEQ. Trimming took 0 bases from V and 5 from J, leaving 8 bases between them. This CDR3 is 14 amino acids long.